This T cell receptor beta chain was found in a study of T-cell memory formation after mild COVID-19 listed by TCRdb under 2021. Background on the whole study: TCR sequence clusters from the two donors were largely donor specific. Two young, previously healthy adult volunteers, one female and one male, were included in the cohort. T-cell clones expanding and contracting after mild COVID-19 in a couple of donors were tracked by longitudinal TCRalpha and TCRbeta repertoire sequencing. General conclusions and limits of the study: Contracting CD4+ clones were located mainly in the CM and EM memory subsets, whereas CD8+ clones were found to be enriched in EMRA. Clones contracting from day 15 to 85 had balanced CD4/CD8 phenotypes, while a second wave expanding from day 15 to 37 was biased towards CD4+. SARS-CoV-2 specificity was not confirmed for the second-wave clones peaking on day 37. Only a couple of mild cases were covered in the study, and larger cohorts including severe cases with pre-infection samples were considered necessary. Some responding clones were found in pre-infection memory, which suggests that pre-existing cross-reactive memory T cells took part in the SARS-CoV-2 response.

This sample was sequenced with an Illumina NovaSeq 6000. TCRalpha and TCRbeta cDNA libraries were constructed by 5'RACE with constant-segment primers, with sample barcodes and unique molecular identifiers being introduced. Trizol reagent was used to extract RNA from every sample. Library amplification was performed in two PCR steps, and a second sample barcode and Illumina TruSeq adapters were introduced in the second step. Sequencing of libraries was performed on an Illumina NovaSeq with 2 x 150 bp paired-end reads. The paper's data handling went like this. With migec v1.2.7, reads were demultiplexed and then collapsed into UMI-guided consensus sequences. Using mixcr v2.1.11, the UMI consensuses were aligned to TRA and TRB V and J templates and assembled into clonotypes. A clonotype was counted as expanded or contracted only when both edgeR and NoisET called the clonotype significant, with the noise models trained on biological replicates. For edgeR calls, the cutoffs were a false discovery rate-adjusted p below 0.01 and a log2 fold-change threshold of 1. PCA with hierarchical clustering of max-normalized trajectories of the 1000 most abundant clonotypes was used as exploratory dynamics analysis. Separately sequenced CD4+ and CD8+ repertoires were used to assign a CD4 or CD8 phenotype to each responding clone. TCRdb passed the public sequencing reads through fastp at Q25 and MiXCR, retaining productive beta sequences. CDR3 protein sequences are deduplicated, and each keeps its most common genes and DNA. TCRdb's processing, not the study's, gives the V and J calls here. The sample yields approximately 100,000 distinct CDR3 sequences; more than 9.5% were counted once. The ten largest account for around 40% of the sample.

V sheds 4 bases and J sheds 5 bases, leaving 18 bases between their ends. From a lookup of the germline V gene, CDR1 and CDR2 are SGHRS and YFSETQ. Including cysteine and phenylalanine, the CDR3 has 15 amino acids. Left in the record is the CDR3 DNA by itself, 45 bases read in frame from the first base. Ficoll-Paque density gradient centrifugation was used to isolate PBMCs. This clonotype was detected a few times. No cognate antigen has been identified for it. Nothing much larger sits one base from this clone, and base qualities are not available. This sequence was found in a young man who had mild COVID-19 (a few samples of this study predate the infection). The sample titles of this study are shuffled in the database, so cell type and time point are left out; the donor was told from shared clones. This receptor chain uses TRBV5-1 and TRBJ2-5; D gene: possibly TRBD1, on 5 matching bases. The specimen was PBMCs or a T cell subset sorted from them (not recorded which). The CDR3 reads CASSPPPDTEETQYF. The DNA sequence is given as TGCGCCAGCAGCCCCCCCCCGGACACGGAGGAGACCCAGTACTTC.